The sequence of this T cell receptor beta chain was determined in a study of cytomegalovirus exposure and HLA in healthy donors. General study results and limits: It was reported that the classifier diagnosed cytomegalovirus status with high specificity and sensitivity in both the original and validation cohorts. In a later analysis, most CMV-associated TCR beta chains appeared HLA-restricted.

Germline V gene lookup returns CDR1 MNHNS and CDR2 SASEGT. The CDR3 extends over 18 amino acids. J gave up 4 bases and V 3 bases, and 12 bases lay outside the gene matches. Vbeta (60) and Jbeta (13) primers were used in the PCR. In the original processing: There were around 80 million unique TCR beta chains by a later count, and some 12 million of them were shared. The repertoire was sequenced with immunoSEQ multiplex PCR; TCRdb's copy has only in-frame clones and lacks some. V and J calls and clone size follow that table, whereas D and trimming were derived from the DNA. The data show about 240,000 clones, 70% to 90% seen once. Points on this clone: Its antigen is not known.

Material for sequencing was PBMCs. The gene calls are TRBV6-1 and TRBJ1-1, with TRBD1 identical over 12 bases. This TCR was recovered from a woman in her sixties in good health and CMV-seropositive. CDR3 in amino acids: CASSDNPGQGAMGTEAFF. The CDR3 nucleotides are TGTGCCAGCAGTGATAATCCGGGACAGGGGGCCATGGGCACTGAAGCTTTCTTT.